This is a list of T cell receptor beta chains from one sample in a study of identical twins. TCRdb ran MiXCR on the 5' RACE reads and lists one entry per CDR3 protein. The sample contains around 450,000 distinct CDR3 sequences, 13% to 15% of which appear only once. The sample was also reused in another study, on yellow fever vaccine responses in identical twins.

The sequencing sample was made of CD4+ T cells sorted from blood. The receptors originated from a woman aged 18-35 years in good health. Both conserved end residues are part of each CDR3. A D gene is named only where the DNA matches it firmly. Rows may omit the clone size; those that give it use once, few, many or a size class.

TRBV11-1	TRBJ2-1	NA	TRBD1	TGTGCCAGCAGCCCGGGACAGGGCCGGGCGCAGTTCTTC	CASSPGQGRAQFF
TRBV28	TRBJ1-3	many	NA	TGTGCCAGCGTCGCGGCTTACGAGGGAAACACCATATATTTT	CASVAAYEGNTIYF
TRBV3-1	TRBJ2-2	NA	NA	TGTGCCAGCAGCCAAAACAGGGGAGGGCCCGGGGAGCTGTTTTTT	CASSQNRGGPGELFF
TRBV4-3	TRBJ2-3	few	TRBD2	TGCGCCAGCAGCCAAGAAGCACCAGGCGGGAGGGCGGTGAGCACAGATACGCAGTATTTT	CASSQEAPGGRAVSTDTQYF
TRBV23-1	TRBJ2-1	NA	NA	TGCGCCAGCAGTCAATCGGACAGCTACAATGAGCAGTTCTTC	CASSQSDSYNEQFF
TRBV7-9	TRBJ2-3	few	TRBD1	TGTGCCAGCAGCTCCACGGACAGGGGACCAGATACGCAGTATTTT	CASSSTDRGPDTQYF
TRBV10-3	TRBJ1-5	NA	TRBD1	TGTGCCATCAGTGAGCCGGGACAGGGACAGCCCCAGCATTTT	CAISEPGQGQPQHF
TRBV10-3	TRBJ2-2	few	NA	TGTGCCATCAGTGCTGTGTCGGGGGGGGAGCTGTTTTTT	CAISAVSGGELFF
TRBV6-1	TRBJ2-5	many	NA	TGTGCCACCTCCCCCTCGCCCTCGGGCGAGACCCAGTACTTC	CATSPSPSGETQYF
TRBV20-1	TRBJ2-3	NA	NA	TGCAGTGCTAGAGGGGAAAACACAGATACGCAGTATTTT	CSARGENTDTQYF
TRBV4-2	TRBJ2-4	few	TRBD2	TGTGCCAGCAGCCAAGGGACTAGCGGGGTGCTAGCCAAAAACATTCAGTACTTC	CASSQGTSGVLAKNIQYF
TRBV6-2/TRBV6-3	TRBJ2-3	NA	NA	TGTGCCAGCAGTTACAACGCGGGCCTACTCGAAGATACGCAGTATTTT	CASSYNAGLLEDTQYF
TRBV12-3/TRBV12-4	TRBJ2-3	NA	NA	TGTGCCAGCAAATACTCTGGGAGCACAGATACGCAGTATTTT	CASKYSGSTDTQYF
TRBV29-1	TRBJ2-2	NA	NA	TGCAGCGTTGGACGCAGGGTGGGCGGGGAGCTGTTTTTT	CSVGRRVGGELFF
TRBV25-1	TRBJ2-3	few	TRBD2	TGTGCCAGCTTTGTCGGACTAGCGGGGGCCACAGATACGCAGTATTTT	CASFVGLAGATDTQYF
TRBV20-1	TRBJ2-4	NA	TRBD2	TGCAGTGCTAGCGCCTATTCTAGCGGCAAAGACATTCAGTACTTC	CSASAYSSGKDIQYF
TRBV3-1	TRBJ2-1	NA	NA	TGTGCCAGCAGCCAAATGGGACCCGGGGTGCAGTTCTTC	CASSQMGPGVQFF
TRBV7-3	TRBJ2-3	few	NA	TGTGCCAGCAGCTTAAATCCCCGAGGGTGGGGGGTCGTAAGCACAGATACGCAGTATTTT	CASSLNPRGWGVVSTDTQYF
TRBV10-1	TRBJ2-1	few	NA	TGCGCCAGCAGCGCTAGCTCCTACAATGAGCAGTTCTTC	CASSASSYNEQFF
TRBV19	TRBJ2-1	few	NA	TGTGCCAGTAGTATAGGAACGGGAGATCCGAATGAGCAGTTCTTC	CASSIGTGDPNEQFF
TRBV15	TRBJ2-5	NA	NA	TGTGCCACCAGAGTAGGGGGGAGATTAGAGACCCAGTACTTC	CATRVGGRLETQYF
TRBV3-1	TRBJ2-1	NA	TRBD2	TGTGCCAGCAGCCAAGCTGCGGGAGTATACAATGAGCAGTTCTTC	CASSQAAGVYNEQFF
TRBV7-3	TRBJ2-2	NA	TRBD1	TGTGCCAGCAGCCCGGACAGGGTTGGGCGGGAGCTGTTTTTT	CASSPDRVGRELFF
TRBV10-3	TRBJ2-2	few	NA	TGTGCCATCAGAGAGACAGGGAACACCGGGGAGCTGTTTTTT	CAIRETGNTGELFF
TRBV7-3	TRBJ2-1	few	NA	TGTGCCAGCAGCCTTGGGTGGGCTCCCAATGAGCAGTTCTTC	CASSLGWAPNEQFF
TRBV11-1	TRBJ2-1	few	TRBD1	TGTGCCAGCAGCCCCATTCGACTAGCCGGGACAGGGATGGGCAATGAGCAGTTCTTC	CASSPIRLAGTGMGNEQFF